Below are 20 T cell receptor beta chains sequenced from a single sample in a study of early T cells in non-severe SARS-CoV-2 infection listed by TCRdb under 2021. Library preparation employed 5' RACE. TCRdb names NextSeq 500 as the instrument used. TCRdb trimmed public reads at Q25 via fastp, called clones via MiXCR and kept in-frame beta chains. A single entry per CDR3 protein holds the most common genes and DNA from its merged rows. In all, the sample holds tens of thousands of distinct CDR3 sequences, and 15% of those were seen once. 5.5% of the sample rests with the top ten. Sequenced input: whole blood. Receptors originate from an adult who was a healthcare worker with PCR-confirmed SARS-CoV-2 infection or an uninfected control (not recorded which).

This clonotype turned up a few times. This sequence joins TRBV6-1 and TRBJ2-1; 7 bases fit TRBD2. Trimming cost V 2 bases and J 4 bases; bases outside gene matches: 2. The CDR3 is 14 residues long. Germline V gives CDR1 MNHNS, CDR2 SASEGT. The CDR3 coding sequence is TGTGCCAGCAGTGAACCAGCGGGGTACAATGAGCAGTTCTTC. It specifies CASSEPAGYNEQFF.

This chain connects TRBV20-1 to TRBJ2-2; D not resolved. The CDR3 contains 15 residues. V gave up 5 bases and J gave up 8 bases, with 21 bases separating them. Germline V lookup: CDR1 DFQATT, CDR2 SNEGSKA (reference sequence). Here the CDR3 DNA reads TGCAGTGCTTCCCGCCCGACCTATAGTAGGGGGGAGCTGTTTTTT. Its protein product is CSASRPTYSRGELFF.

This clonotype occurred a few times. V usage is TRBV11-2 and J usage is TRBJ2-3; tentatively, D is TRBD2 (5 bases). Germline CDR1 SGHAT, CDR2 FQNNGV. V dropped 5 bases and J dropped 2 bases, with 11 bases sitting between them. This CDR3 is built from 14 residues. The CDR3 nucleotides are TGTGCCAGCAGCCTGACTATCACCACAGATACGCAGTATTTT. Its protein is CASSLTITTDTQYF. Full variable domain (remainder filled in from reference TRBV11-2 and TRBJ2-3): EAGVAQSPRYKIIEKRQSVAFWCNPISGHATLYWYQQILGQGPKLLIQFQNNGVVDDSQLPKDRFSAERLKGVDSTLKIQPAKLEDSAVYLCASSLTITTDTQYFGPGTRLTVL.

This clonotype was seen a few times. Compared with germline, one end of the junction differs, possibly owing to a read error. The chain recombines TRBV28 with TRBJ2-3; TRBD2 might be the D (6 bases). The CDR3 runs 16 residues. The V gene's germline CDR1 is MDHEN and CDR2 SYDVKM. The CDR3 loop reads CASRKMGRGPLDDQLF. CDR3 nucleotide sequence: TGTGCCAGCAGAAAAATGGGGCGGGGCCCGTTAGATGATCAGCTTTTT.

In its sample, this clonotype was seen a few times. The genes are TRBV20-1 and TRBJ2-1; D remains unclear. The length of the CDR3 is 14 residues. Germline CDR1 is DFQATT and CDR2 is SNEGSKA (reference sequence). Trimming cost V 2 bases and J 0 bases, with 8 bases left between them. The CDR3 protein is CSARPGSSYNEQFF. The CDR3 DNA follows: TGCAGTGCTAGACCGGGCAGCTCCTACAATGAGCAGTTCTTC.

This clonotype was counted only a few times. The chain has TRBV6-1 and TRBJ1-1; D not certain. The V gene lost 1 base and the J gene lost 4 bases, with 10 bases spanning the gap. CDR3 length equals 14 residues. Germline CDR1 is MNHNS and CDR2 is SASEGT. This CDR3 reads CASSEVGYGTEAFF. DNA of the CDR3: TGTGCCAGCAGTGAAGTCGGGTACGGCACTGAAGCTTTCTTT.

The chain links TRBV28 to TRBJ1-5; 7 bases are a match to TRBD1. The CDR3 is 14 amino acids. After removal of 3 bases from V and 6 bases from J, the junction contained 5 bases not matched to a gene. Germline values: CDR1 MDHEN, CDR2 SYDVKM. As DNA, the CDR3 is TGTGCCAGCAGTTTCGACAGGGTGAGTCAGCCCCAGCATTTT. This codes for CASSFDRVSQPQHF.

This clonotype has just a few counts. V and J are TRBV9 and TRBJ2-1, with D possibly TRBD2 on 5 matching bases. The germline V gene encodes CDR1 SGDLS and CDR2 YYNGEE. CDR3 size: 13 residues. V was cut by 6 bases and J by 12 bases, with 19 bases left in between. CDR3 region: CASTPWQDWRQFF. CDR3 in DNA: TGTGCCAGCACCCCCTGGCAGGACTGGCGGCAGTTCTTC. Based on the CDR3 plus reference TRBV9 and TRBJ2-1, the full variable domain is DSGVTQTPKHLITATGQRVTLRCSPRSGDLSVYWYQQSLDQGLQFLIQYYNGEERAKGNILERFSAQQFPDLHSELNLSSLELGDSALYFCASTPWQDWRQFFGPGTRLTVL.

The chain joins TRBV21-1 to TRBJ2-1. TRBV21-1 represents a pseudogene. This CDR3 is 8 amino acids long. CDR3 DNA: TGTGCCAGCAGCAACAAGTTCTTC. Amino acids: CASSNKFF.

This clonotype was detected only a few times. The J gene is TRBJ1-1, the V gene TRBV20-1, with a tentative D call TRBD1 (5 bases). The CDR3 has 11 residues. The V gene's germline CDR1 is DFQATT and CDR2 SNEGSKA (reference sequence). V lost 7 bases and J lost 6, with 12 bases in between. Here the CDR3 DNA reads TGCAGTGTCAAACCAGGGCCTGAAGCTTTCTTT. This gives the protein CSVKPGPEAFF.

The V gene is TRBV29-1, the J gene TRBJ2-7; TRBD2 matches 11 bases. The J segment lost 2 bases and the V segment lost 6 bases, leaving 3 bases of the junction unmatched. The CDR3 consists of 13 residues. CDR1 is SQVTM and CDR2 is ANQGSEA in the germline V gene. CDR3: CSVRLAGTYEQYF. For the CDR3, the DNA is TGCAGCGTGCGACTAGCGGGGACCTACGAGCAGTACTTC.

This clonotype was recorded at least ten times. The rearrangement links TRBV5-4 to TRBJ2-7; perhaps TRBD2 as D (6 bases). The length of the CDR3 is 16 residues. V was clipped by 5 bases and J by 3 bases, with 21 bases between them. The germline V gene has CDR1 SGHNT and CDR2 YYREEE (reference sequence). The CDR3 protein is CASSPAGVGALYEQYF. The CDR3 DNA follows: TGTGCCAGCAGTCCAGCGGGTGTCGGGGCGCTCTACGAGCAGTACTTC.

This clonotype was counted many times. The rearrangement joins TRBV12-3 or TRBV12-4 to TRBJ2-7; the match to TRBD2 covers 12 bases. Germline trimming cut 5 bases from V and 2 bases from J; bases unmatched to any gene: 13. The CDR3 contains 18 residues. In DNA form, the CDR3 reads TGTGCCAGCAGTCCAAGACTAGCGGGAGAATTCGGCCCCTACGAGCAGTACTTC. Residues: CASSPRLAGEFGPYEQYF.

This clonotype was recorded once. This chain connects TRBV12-3 or TRBV12-4 to TRBJ1-5; no definite D call. V was cut by 5 bases and J by 0 bases, with 5 bases left in between. CDR3 length equals 13 residues. The CDR3 DNA sequence: TGTGCCAGCAGTCCCTTTAGCAATCAGCCCCAGCATTTT. As protein: CASSPFSNQPQHF.

This clonotype came up a few times. The chain links TRBV2 to TRBJ2-1, with a possible D match to TRBD1 (6 bases). V was shortened by 1 base and J by 3 bases, with 10 bases between the two germline ends. This CDR3 has 15 residues. The V gene's germline CDR1 is SNHLY and CDR2 FYNNEI. CDR3 sequence: CASSEDGGLYNEQFF. CDR3 nucleotides: TGTGCCAGCAGTGAAGATGGGGGCCTCTACAATGAGCAGTTCTTC. Variable domain in full (rest from reference TRBV2 and TRBJ2-1): EPEVTQTPSHQVTQMGQEVILRCVPISNHLYFYWYRQILGQKVEFLVSFYNNEISEKSEIFDDQFSVERPDGSNFTLKIRSTKLEDSAMYFCASSEDGGLYNEQFFGPGTRLTVL.

This chain connects TRBV7-8 to TRBJ2-7; 13 bases agree with TRBD2. The CDR3 contains 18 residues. V lost 5 bases to trimming and J lost 5 bases; unmatched junction nucleotides: 15. Germline V CDR1 and CDR2: SGHVS, FQNEAQ. This CDR3 reads CASSPVTGLAGNYHEQYF. Here the CDR3 DNA reads TGTGCCAGCAGCCCAGTAACGGGACTAGCGGGAAACTACCACGAGCAGTACTTC. Filled out from reference TRBV7-8 and TRBJ2-7, the complete variable domain reads GAGVSQSPRYKVAKRGQDVALRCDPISGHVSLFWYQQALGQGPEFLTYFQNEAQLDKSGLPSDRFFAERPEGSVSTLKIQRTQQEDSAVYLCASSPVTGLAGNYHEQYFGPGTRLTVT.

In its sample, this clonotype was seen many times. The genes are TRBV28 and TRBJ1-5; D may be TRBD1 (6 bases). The CDR3 totals 14 residues. Germline CDR1 reads MDHEN; CDR2 reads SYDVKM. Trimming stripped 2 bases from V and 6 bases from J, with 11 bases between. CDR3 amino acids: CASSLPQGRQPQHF. In nucleotides, the CDR3 is TGTGCCAGCAGTTTACCACAGGGACGTCAGCCCCAGCATTTT.

This clonotype has a count of ten or more. The chain combines TRBV14 with TRBJ2-1; tentative D call: TRBD2 (6 bases). V lost 1 base and J lost 2, with 9 bases in between. The CDR3 totals 15 residues. Germline values: CDR1 SGHDN, CDR2 FVKESK. In nucleotides, the CDR3 is TGTGCCAGCAGCCAAGGGAGGGGAGCCTACAATGAGCAGTTCTTC. It is translated as CASSQGRGAYNEQFF.

Many counts were recorded for this clonotype. The chain employs TRBV11-2 and TRBJ2-7, with 11 positions matching TRBD2. This CDR3 is built from 16 residues. Trimming removed 4 bases from V and 3 bases from J; junction bases left unmatched: 8. Germline values: CDR1 SGHAT, CDR2 FQNNGV. The CDR3 bases are TGTGCCAGCAGCTCCAACCCTAGCGGGAGGAACTACGAGCAGTACTTC. Protein sequence: CASSSNPSGRNYEQYF.

This chain joins TRBV6-5 and TRBJ2-6, with a possible D match to TRBD1 (5 bases). V was shortened by 10 bases and J by 1 base, with 8 bases between the two germline ends. This CDR3 is 13 amino acids long. CDR1 MNHEY and CDR2 SVGAGI come from the germline V gene. CDR3 DNA sequence: TGTGCCATCAGACAGTCTGGGGCCAACGTCCTGACTTTC. Its translation is CAIRQSGANVLTF.